The text below deals with one TCR beta chain. The repertoire was sequenced with immunoSEQ multiplex PCR; TCRdb's copy has only in-frame clones and lacks some. Among approximately 270,000 clones listed, approximately 85% were seen once. V lost 5 bases and J 1 base, leaving 15 bases between the germline ends. The CDR3 runs to 15 residues. Germline CDR1 is SGHTA and CDR2 is FQGNSA. This record belongs to a study of blood T cell repertoires in COVID-19. V is TRBV7-2 and J is TRBJ2-7, with D possibly matching TRBD1 (5 bases). The sequenced sample consisted of peripheral blood. This sequence was found in an older woman with acute or convalescent COVID-19. CDR3 sequence: CASSLLATASYEQYF. The CDR3 DNA reads TGTGCCAGCAGCCTCCTGGCGACAGCATCCTACGAGCAGTACTTC.